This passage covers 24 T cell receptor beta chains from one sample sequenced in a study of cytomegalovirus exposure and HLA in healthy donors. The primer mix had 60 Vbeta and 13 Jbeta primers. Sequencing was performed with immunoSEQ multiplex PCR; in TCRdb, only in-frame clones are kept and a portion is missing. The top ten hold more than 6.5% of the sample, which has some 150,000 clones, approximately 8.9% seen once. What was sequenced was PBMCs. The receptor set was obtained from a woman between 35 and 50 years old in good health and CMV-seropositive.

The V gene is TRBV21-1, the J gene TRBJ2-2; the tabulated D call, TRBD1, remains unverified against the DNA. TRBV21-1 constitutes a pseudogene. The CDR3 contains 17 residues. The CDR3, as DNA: TGTGCCAGACCCCAAACGGGGACAGGGGTTGCATCGAGGGAGCTGTTTTTT. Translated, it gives CARPQTGTGVASRELFF.

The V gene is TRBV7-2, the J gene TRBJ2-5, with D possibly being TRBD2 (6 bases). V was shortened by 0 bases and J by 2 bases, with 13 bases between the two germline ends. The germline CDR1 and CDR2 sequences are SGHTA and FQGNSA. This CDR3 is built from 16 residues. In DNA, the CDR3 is TGTGCCAGCAGCTTAGCTAGCACTAGCTTGCAAGAGACCCAGTACTTC. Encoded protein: CASSLASTSLQETQYF.

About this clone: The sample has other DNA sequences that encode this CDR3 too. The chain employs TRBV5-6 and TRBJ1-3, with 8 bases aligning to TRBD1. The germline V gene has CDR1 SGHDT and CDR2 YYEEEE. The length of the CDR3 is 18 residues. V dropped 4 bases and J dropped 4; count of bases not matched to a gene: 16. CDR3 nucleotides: TGTGCCAGCAGCCGCGTCGTCCATCACAGGGGGTCAGGAAACACCATATATTTT. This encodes CASSRVVHHRGSGNTIYF.

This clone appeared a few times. The CDR3 is CASSVQGAAGNTIYF. The CDR3 DNA follows: TGCGCCAGCAGTGTTCAGGGGGCGGCTGGAAACACCATATATTTT. The rearrangement uses TRBV10-2 and TRBJ1-3, with 8 bases that match TRBD1. This CDR3 spans 15 amino acids. CDR1 and CDR2 (germline): WSHSY, SAAADI. Unmatched junction bases numbered 4, after V lost 4 bases and J lost 2 bases.

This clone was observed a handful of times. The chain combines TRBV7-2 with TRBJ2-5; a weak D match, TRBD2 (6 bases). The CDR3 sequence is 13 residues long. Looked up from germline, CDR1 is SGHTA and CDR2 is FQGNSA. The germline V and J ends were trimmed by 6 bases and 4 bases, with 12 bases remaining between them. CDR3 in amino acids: CASSGGLRETQYF. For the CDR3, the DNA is TGTGCCAGCAGTGGGGGGTTAAGAGAGACCCAGTACTTC.

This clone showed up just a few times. This CDR3 reads CASSEAWGAYGYTF. CDR3 in DNA: TGTGCCAGCAGTGAAGCTTGGGGCGCCTATGGCTACACCTTC. The V and J genes are TRBV6-1 and TRBJ1-2, with D maybe TRBD1 (5 bases). V dropped 0 bases and J dropped 4 bases, with 9 bases sitting between them. CDR1 MNHNS and CDR2 SASEGT come from the germline V gene. The CDR3 has 14 amino acids.

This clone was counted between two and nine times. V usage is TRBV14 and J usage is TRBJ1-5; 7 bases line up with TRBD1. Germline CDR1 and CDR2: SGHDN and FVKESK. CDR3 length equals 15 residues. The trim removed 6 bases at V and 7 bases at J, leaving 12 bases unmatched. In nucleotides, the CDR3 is TGTGCCAGCAGTCCGGGGCAAAACAGGGGCCAGCCCCAGCATTTT. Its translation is CASSPGQNRGQPQHF.

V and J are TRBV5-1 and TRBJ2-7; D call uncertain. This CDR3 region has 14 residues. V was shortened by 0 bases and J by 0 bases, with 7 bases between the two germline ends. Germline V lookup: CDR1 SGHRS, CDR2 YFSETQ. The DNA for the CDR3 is TGCGCCAGCAGCTTGGCGGGTTTCTCCTACGAGCAGTACTTC. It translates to CASSLAGFSYEQYF.

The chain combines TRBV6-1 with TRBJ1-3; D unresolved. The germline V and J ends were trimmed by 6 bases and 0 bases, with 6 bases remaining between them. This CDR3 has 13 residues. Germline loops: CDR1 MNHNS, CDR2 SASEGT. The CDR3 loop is CASSTDSGNTIYF. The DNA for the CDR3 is TGTGCCAGCAGCACAGACTCTGGAAACACCATATATTTT.

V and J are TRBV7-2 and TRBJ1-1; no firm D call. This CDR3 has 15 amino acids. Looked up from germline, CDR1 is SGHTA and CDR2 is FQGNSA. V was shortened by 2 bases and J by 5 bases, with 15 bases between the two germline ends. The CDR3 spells CASSLSRVVVTEAFF. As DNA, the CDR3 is TGTGCCAGCAGCTTAAGCCGGGTGGTTGTGACTGAAGCTTTCTTT.

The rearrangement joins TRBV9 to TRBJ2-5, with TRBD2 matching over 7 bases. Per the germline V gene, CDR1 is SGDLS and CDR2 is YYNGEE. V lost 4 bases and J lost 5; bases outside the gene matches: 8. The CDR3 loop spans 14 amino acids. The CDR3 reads CASSSGLGGETQYF. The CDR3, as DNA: TGTGCCAGCAGCTCCGGACTAGGAGGCGAGACCCAGTACTTC.

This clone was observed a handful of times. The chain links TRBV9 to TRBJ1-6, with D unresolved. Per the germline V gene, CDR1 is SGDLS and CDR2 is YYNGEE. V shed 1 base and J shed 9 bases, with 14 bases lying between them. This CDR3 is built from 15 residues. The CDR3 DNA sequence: TGTGCCAGCAGCGTATGGGCACAAGGTGGTTCACCCCTCCACTTT. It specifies CASSVWAQGGSPLHF.

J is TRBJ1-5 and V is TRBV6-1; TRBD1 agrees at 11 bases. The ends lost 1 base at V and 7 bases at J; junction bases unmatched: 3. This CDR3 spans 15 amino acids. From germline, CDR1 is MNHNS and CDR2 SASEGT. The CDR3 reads CASSEDGTGGQPQHF. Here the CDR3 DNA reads TGTGCCAGCAGTGAAGATGGGACAGGGGGGCAGCCCCAGCATTTT.

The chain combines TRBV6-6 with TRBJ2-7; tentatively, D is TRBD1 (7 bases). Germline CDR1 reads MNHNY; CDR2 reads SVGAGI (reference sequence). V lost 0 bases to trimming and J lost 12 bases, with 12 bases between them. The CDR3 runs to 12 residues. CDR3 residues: CASSYSRDSWYF. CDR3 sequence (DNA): TGTGCCAGCAGTTACTCGCGGGACAGTTGGTACTTC.

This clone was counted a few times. DNA for the CDR3: TGCGCCAGCAGCCAAGCGTTGACAGGAACATTGTACGAGCAGTACTTC. It codes for CASSQALTGTLYEQYF. The chain carries TRBV4-1 and TRBJ2-7, with D possibly being TRBD1 (6 bases). The CDR3 extends over 16 amino acids. Between the trimmed V and J ends, which lost 1 base and 4 bases, there was a span of 17 bases. Germline V gene lookup returns CDR1 MGHRA and CDR2 YSYEKL.

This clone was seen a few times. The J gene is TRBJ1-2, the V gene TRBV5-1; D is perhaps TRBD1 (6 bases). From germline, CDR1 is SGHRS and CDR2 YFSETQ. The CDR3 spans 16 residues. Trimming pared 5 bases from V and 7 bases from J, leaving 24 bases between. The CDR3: CASSGTGRQGVGGYTF. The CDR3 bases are TGCGCCAGCAGTGGTACAGGGCGCCAAGGAGTAGGTGGCTACACCTTC.

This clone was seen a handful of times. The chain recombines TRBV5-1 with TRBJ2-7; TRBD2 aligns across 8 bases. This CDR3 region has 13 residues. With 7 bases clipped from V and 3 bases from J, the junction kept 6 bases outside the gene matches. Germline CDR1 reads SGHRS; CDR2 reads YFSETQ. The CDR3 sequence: CASGRGAGYEQYF. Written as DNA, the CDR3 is TGCGCCAGCGGGCGGGGGGCCGGCTACGAGCAGTACTTC.

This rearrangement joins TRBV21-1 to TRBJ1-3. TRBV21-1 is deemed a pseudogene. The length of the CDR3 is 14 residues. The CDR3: CATKTGGDGNTIYF. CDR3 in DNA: TGTGCCACCAAGACCGGGGGAGATGGAAACACCATATATTTT.

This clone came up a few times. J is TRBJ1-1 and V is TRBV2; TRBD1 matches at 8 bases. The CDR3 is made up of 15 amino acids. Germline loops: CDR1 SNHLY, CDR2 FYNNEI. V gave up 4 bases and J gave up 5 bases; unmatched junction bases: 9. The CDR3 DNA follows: TGTGCCAGCAGTGTTCAGGGGGCTGAGGGGACTGAAGCTTTCTTT. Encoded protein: CASSVQGAEGTEAFF.

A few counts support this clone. CDR3 sequence: CAISGQGGYNEQFF. The CDR3 bases are TGTGCCATCAGTGGACAGGGGGGTTACAATGAGCAGTTCTTC. The J gene is TRBJ2-1, the V gene TRBV10-3; 9 nucleotides agree with TRBD1. CDR3 length equals 14 residues. The V segment lost 4 bases and the J segment 4 bases; nucleotides outside the gene matches: 2. Per germline, CDR1 ENHRY and CDR2 SYGVKD.

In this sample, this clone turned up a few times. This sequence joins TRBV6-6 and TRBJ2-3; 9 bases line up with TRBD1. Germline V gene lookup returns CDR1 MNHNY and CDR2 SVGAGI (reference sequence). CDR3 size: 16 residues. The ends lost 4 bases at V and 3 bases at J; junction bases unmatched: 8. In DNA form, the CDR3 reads TGTGCCAGCAGTTTCACAGGGGGCGGGTTGACAGATACGCAGTATTTT. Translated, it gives CASSFTGGGLTDTQYF.

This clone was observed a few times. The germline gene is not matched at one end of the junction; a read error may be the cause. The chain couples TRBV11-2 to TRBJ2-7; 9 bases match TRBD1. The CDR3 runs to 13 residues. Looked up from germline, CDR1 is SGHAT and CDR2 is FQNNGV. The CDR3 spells CASSPTRDRAPHF. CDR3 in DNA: TGTGCCAGCAGCCCCACCCGGGACAGGGCCCCACACTTC. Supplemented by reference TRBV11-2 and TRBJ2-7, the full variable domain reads EAGVAQSPRYKIIEKRQSVAFWCNPISGHATLYWYQQILGQGPKLLIQFQNNGVVDDSQLPKDRFSAERLKGVDSTLKIQPAKLEDSAVYLCASSPTRDRAPHFGPGTRLTVT.

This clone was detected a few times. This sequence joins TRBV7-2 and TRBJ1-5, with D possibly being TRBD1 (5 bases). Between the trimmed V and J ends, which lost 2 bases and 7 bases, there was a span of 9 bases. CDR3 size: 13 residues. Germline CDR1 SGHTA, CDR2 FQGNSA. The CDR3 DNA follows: TGTGCCAGCAGCTTACAAAGGGGCCAGCCCCAGCATTTT. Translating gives CASSLQRGQPQHF.

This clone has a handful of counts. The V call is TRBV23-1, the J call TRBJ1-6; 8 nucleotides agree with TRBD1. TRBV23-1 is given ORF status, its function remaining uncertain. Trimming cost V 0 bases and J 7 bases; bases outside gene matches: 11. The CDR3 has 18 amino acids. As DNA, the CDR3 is TGCGCCAGCAGTCAATCCCTTACCCCGGGACAGGAAAATTCACCCCTCCACTTT. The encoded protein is CASSQSLTPGQENSPLHF.